This entry lists 16 T cell receptor beta chains sequenced from one sample in a study of CD4 T cells in relation to SARS-CoV-2 and coronaviruses. TCRdb's copy holds only in-frame clones and misses some; the assay was immunoSEQ multiplex PCR. The sample consists of around 35,000 clones, 80% to 90% of them appearing once. The material sequenced was memory CD4+ T cells from PBMCs. Every receptor here comes from an adult with COVID-19.

This clone appeared a single time. The chain links TRBV4-1 to TRBJ2-7; a possible D gene is TRBD2 (6 bases). The CDR3 covers 13 residues. Deletions cut 4 bases from V and 6 bases from J, with 13 bases between. CDR1 and CDR2 from the germline V gene are MGHRA and YSYEKL. CDR3: CASSPLGLSEQYF. CDR3 DNA sequence: TGCGCCAGCAGCCCCCTAGGACTAAGCGAGCAGTACTTC.

The gene calls are TRBV5-1 and TRBJ1-1, with D possibly matching TRBD1 (5 bases). The CDR3 sequence is 14 residues long. V was pared by 0 bases and J by 4 bases, with 10 bases between. CDR1 SGHRS and CDR2 YFSETQ come from the germline V gene. In DNA, the CDR3 is TGCGCCAGCAGCTTGGCTTTGGGGGGCACTGAAGCTTTCTTT. Translating gives CASSLALGGTEAFF.

V usage is TRBV29-1 and J usage is TRBJ1-2, with D possibly matching TRBD1 (5 bases). CDR1 and CDR2 (germline): SQVTM, ANQGSEA. The CDR3 totals 13 residues. Deletions cut 4 bases from V and 3 bases from J, with 12 bases between. The CDR3: CSVGLGPHYGYTF. The CDR3 DNA is TGCAGCGTTGGATTGGGACCCCACTATGGCTACACCTTC.

The chain carries TRBV18 and TRBJ2-2; D possibly corresponds to TRBD2 (6 bases). CDR3 length: 15 residues. V was pared by 1 base and J by 2 bases, with 8 bases between. Looked up from germline, CDR1 is KGHSH and CDR2 is LQKENI. The CDR3 nucleotides read TGTGCCAGCTCACCACTAGCGGAAAACACCGGGGAGCTGTTTTTT. This sequence encodes CASSPLAENTGELFF.

The gene calls are TRBV30 and TRBJ2-2, with D tentatively TRBD1 or TRBD2 (5 bases each). V lost 5 bases, J lost 1 base, and 14 bases lay in between. The V gene's germline CDR1 is GTSNPN and CDR2 SVGIG (reference sequence). CDR3 length: 15 amino acids. In DNA, the CDR3 is TGTGCCTGGGACGGGGCGCAGGGGAACACCGGGGAGCTGTTTTTT. Protein product: CAWDGAQGNTGELFF.

The chain's CDR3 is CASSPGIGLAGGNEQFF. In DNA, the CDR3 is TGCGCCAGCAGCCCTGGTATCGGACTAGCGGGTGGAAATGAGCAGTTCTTC. The chain has TRBV5-1 and TRBJ2-1; 11 bases match TRBD2. Germline trimming cut 4 bases from V and 7 bases from J; bases unmatched to any gene: 13. Germline CDR1 and CDR2: SGHRS and YFSETQ. This CDR3 comprises 17 residues.

The count of this clone is one. The chain couples TRBV5-1 to TRBJ1-4, with TRBD1 identical over 7 bases. The CDR3 spans 15 residues. Per the germline V gene, CDR1 is SGHRS and CDR2 is YFSETQ. Trimming took 0 bases from V and 8 from J; bases not matched to a gene: 7. The CDR3 DNA reads TGCGCCAGCAGCTTGGCGGGCAGGGGGAAGGAAAAACTGTTTTTT. Protein sequence: CASSLAGRGKEKLFF.

In its sample, this clone was seen a few times. The V call is TRBV5-6, the J call TRBJ2-3; TRBD2 aligns across 9 bases. Per germline, CDR1 SGHDT and CDR2 YYEEEE. The trim removed 5 bases at V and 5 bases at J, leaving 9 bases unmatched. The CDR3 consists of 15 residues. CDR3 bases: TGTGCCAGCAGAAAGATAGCGGGAGTGGGAGATACGCAGTATTTT. Translating gives CASRKIAGVGDTQYF.

The chain uses TRBV4-1 and TRBJ2-1; 10 bases match TRBD2. Trimming removed 0 bases from V and 7 bases from J; junction bases left unmatched: 9. CDR1 MGHRA and CDR2 YSYEKL come from the germline V gene. This CDR3 is 17 amino acids long. CDR3 nucleotide sequence: TGCGCCAGCAGCCAAGAATTTAGTAGCGGGGGGCGGAATGAGCAGTTCTTC. Protein: CASSQEFSSGGRNEQFF.

The chain couples TRBV14 to TRBJ1-2, with TRBD1 as a possible D gene (6 bases). There are 15 residues in the CDR3. V was shortened by 4 bases and J by 7 bases, with 19 bases between the two germline ends. Germline lookup yields CDR1 SGHDN and CDR2 FVKESK. The CDR3 here is CASSPPTTGPLGYTF. The CDR3 nucleotides are TGTGCCAGCAGCCCCCCAACCACAGGGCCCCTTGGCTACACCTTC.

This clone has a handful of counts. The chain has TRBV20-1 and TRBJ2-7; maybe TRBD2 (5 bases). Germline CDR1 DFQATT, CDR2 SNEGSKA (reference sequence). The length of the CDR3 is 11 residues. V was trimmed by 2 bases and J by 5 bases, leaving 7 bases between them. The CDR3 nucleotides read TGCAGTGCTAGACGGGGAAACGAGCAGTACTTC. Amino acids: CSARRGNEQYF.

The table lists this clone with a count of one. This chain uses TRBV10-3 with TRBJ2-3, with TRBD2 matching 14 bases. The V gene's germline CDR1 is ENHRY and CDR2 SYGVKD. The CDR3 runs 17 residues. V lost 6 bases and J lost 3; bases outside the gene matches: 8. This CDR3 is CAISPGLAGVGTDTQYF. CDR3 coding DNA: TGTGCCATCAGCCCGGGACTAGCGGGAGTCGGTACAGATACGCAGTATTTT.

This clone was counted a few times. This chain joins TRBV7-2 and TRBJ2-3; D unclear. The CDR3 runs to 14 residues. Germline values: CDR1 SGHTA, CDR2 FQGNSA. Trimming stripped 1 base from V and 8 bases from J, with 13 bases between. Written as DNA, the CDR3 is TGTGCCAGCAGCTTAGAGGGAAGTGATGGTACGCAGTATTTT. This codes for CASSLEGSDGTQYF.

This clone was seen a single time. The chain uses TRBV5-4 and TRBJ2-1; 11 bases map to TRBD2. Germline V gene sequence: CDR1 SGHNT, CDR2 YYREEE (reference sequence). The CDR3 runs to 15 residues. With V trimmed by 4 bases and J by 4 bases, 4 bases remained unmatched. This CDR3 is CASSGGLAGYNEQFF. As DNA, the CDR3 is TGTGCCAGCAGCGGCGGACTAGCGGGTTACAATGAGCAGTTCTTC.

As DNA, the CDR3 is TGTGCCAGCACCGGTACCGCTGGGGCCAACGTCCTGACTTTC. As protein: CASTGTAGANVLTF. The chain joins TRBV28 to TRBJ2-6, with D unclear. Germline assignment: CDR1 MDHEN and CDR2 SYDVKM. The V and J ends lost 7 bases and 2 bases respectively, with 9 bases between them. The CDR3 spans 14 residues.

This chain joins TRBV28 and TRBJ1-4; D gene ambiguous. Per the germline V gene, CDR1 is MDHEN and CDR2 is SYDVKM. Trimming stripped 5 bases from V and 8 bases from J, with 18 bases between. The CDR3 contains 15 residues. This CDR3 is CASSPTGNVEEKLFF. DNA for the CDR3: TGTGCCAGCAGTCCGACGGGGAACGTCGAGGAAAAACTGTTTTTT.